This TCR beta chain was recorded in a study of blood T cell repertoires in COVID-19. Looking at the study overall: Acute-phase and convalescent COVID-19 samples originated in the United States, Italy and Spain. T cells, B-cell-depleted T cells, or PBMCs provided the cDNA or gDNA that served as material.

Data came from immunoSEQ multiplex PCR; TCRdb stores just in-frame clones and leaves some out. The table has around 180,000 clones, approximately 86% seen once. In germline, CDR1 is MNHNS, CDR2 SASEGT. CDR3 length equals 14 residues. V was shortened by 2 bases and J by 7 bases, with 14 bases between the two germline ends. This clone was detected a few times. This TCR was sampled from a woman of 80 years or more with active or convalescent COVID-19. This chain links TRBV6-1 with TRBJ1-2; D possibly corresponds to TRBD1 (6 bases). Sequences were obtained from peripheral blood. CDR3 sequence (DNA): TGTGCCAGCAGTGAAATTACAGGGCACTCTGGCTACACCTTC. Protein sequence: CASSEITGHSGYTF.